These 10 T cell receptor beta chains originate from one sample sequenced in a study of memory CD4+ T cells and cytomegalovirus serostatus. The sort gate was single viable CD3+CD4+CD8-CD45RO+ cells for memory CD4+ T cells. The table came from immunoSEQ multiplex PCR; TCRdb's copy has only in-frame clones and leaves some out. The sample shows around 32,000 clones, approximately 72% of them seen only once. Sequencing input: memory CD4+ T cells from blood. These receptors all stem from an adult in good health and CMV-seronegative. Some clones in this sample may be carry-over from other donors' samples.

The rearrangement joins TRBV5-5 to TRBJ2-2; the D gene could be TRBD1 or TRBD2 (5 bases each). Trimming left V 0 bases short and J 5 bases short, with 11 bases between. The CDR3 is made up of 15 amino acids. Germline V gives CDR1 SGHKS, CDR2 YYEKEE (reference sequence). As DNA, the CDR3 is TGTGCCAGCAGCTTGGAGTCGGGGCGGACCGGGGAGCTGTTTTTT. Translated: CASSLESGRTGELFF.

There are a few counts of this clone. The chain employs TRBV6-1 and TRBJ1-5, with TRBD1 as a possible D gene (5 bases). Germline assignment: CDR1 MNHNS and CDR2 SASEGT. The V gene lost 7 bases and the J gene lost 2 bases, with 15 bases spanning the gap. The CDR3 runs to 15 residues. The CDR3 protein is CASTPMVGGNQPQHF. CDR3 coding DNA: TGTGCCAGCACTCCTATGGTGGGGGGCAATCAGCCCCAGCATTTT.

V and J are TRBV18 and TRBJ1-5, with D maybe TRBD1 (6 bases). The length of the CDR3 is 14 residues. Germline V gene lookup returns CDR1 KGHSH and CDR2 LQKENI. Trimming stripped 4 bases from V and 7 bases from J, with 14 bases between. CDR3 residues: CASSLQGWSQPQHF. The CDR3 DNA reads as TGTGCCAGCTCACTACAGGGATGGAGCCAGCCCCAGCATTTT.

This rearrangement joins TRBV5-4 to TRBJ1-2; D unclear. This CDR3 contains 14 residues. Germline assignment: CDR1 SGHNT and CDR2 YYREEE (reference sequence). The V end was cut by 0 bases, the J end by 2 bases, with 8 bases between. The CDR3 is CASSLAGRNYGYTF. CDR3 DNA: TGTGCCAGCAGCTTGGCGGGCAGGAACTATGGCTACACCTTC.

The V gene is TRBV5-4, the J gene TRBJ2-1, with 9 nucleotides matching TRBD2. CDR3 length: 14 residues. The V gene's germline CDR1 is SGHNT and CDR2 YYREEE (reference sequence). The J segment lost 7 bases and the V segment lost 3 bases, leaving 5 bases of the junction unmatched. The CDR3 protein is CASSSGLAENEQFF. The CDR3 bases are TGTGCCAGCAGCTCGGGACTAGCAGAAAATGAGCAGTTCTTC.

The chain carries TRBV19 and TRBJ1-1, with D unclear. Germline loops: CDR1 LNHDA, CDR2 SQIVND (reference sequence). V lost 4 bases, J lost 0 bases, and 9 bases lay in between. The length of the CDR3 is 14 residues. The CDR3 loop is CASSTSRLNTEAFF. The CDR3 DNA reads TGTGCCAGTAGTACAAGCAGACTGAACACTGAAGCTTTCTTT.

V usage is TRBV5-4 and J usage is TRBJ1-1; 7 nucleotides agree with TRBD1. Trimming at V came to 4 bases and at J to 6 bases, leaving 12 bases not matched to a gene. CDR1 and CDR2 (germline): SGHNT, YYREEE (reference sequence). This CDR3 region has 15 residues. The CDR3 nucleotides read TGTGCCAGCAGCCCACAACAGGGGCGGGGAGCTGAAGCTTTCTTT. This codes for CASSPQQGRGAEAFF.

The rearrangement uses TRBV13 and TRBJ1-3; 8 nucleotides line up with TRBD1. The CDR3 is 15 amino acids. The germline CDR1 and CDR2 sequences are PRHDT and FYEKMQ (reference sequence). Trimming removed 6 bases from V and 2 bases from J; junction bases left unmatched: 6. Here the CDR3 reads CASSRKTGAGNTIYF. The CDR3 DNA is TGTGCCAGCAGTCGAAAGACAGGGGCTGGAAACACCATATATTTT.

This clone was observed a single time. V is TRBV6-5 and J is TRBJ2-2, with TRBD1 matching 8 bases. Per germline, CDR1 MNHEY and CDR2 SVGAGI. The CDR3 contains 16 residues. J lost 0 bases, V lost 4 bases, and 4 bases had no gene match. The CDR3 DNA reads TGTGCCAGCAGTTCTGGACAGGGCTCGAACACCGGGGAGCTGTTTTTT. It specifies CASSSGQGSNTGELFF.

The chain employs TRBV5-4 and TRBJ2-3; D ambiguous. V lost 4 bases and J 4 bases, leaving 10 bases between the germline ends. The CDR3 extends over 13 amino acids. Germline V gene lookup returns CDR1 SGHNT and CDR2 YYREEE (reference sequence). Written as DNA, the CDR3 is TGTGCCAGCAGCCTGGCGATTGCAGATACGCAGTATTTT. Translated, it gives CASSLAIADTQYF. Looking up the rest from reference TRBV5-4 and TRBJ2-3 gives the full variable domain: ETGVTQSPTHLIKTRGQQVTLRCSSQSGHNTVSWYQQALGQGPQFIFQYYREEENGRGNFPPRFSGLQFPNYSSELNVNALELDDSALYLCASSLAIADTQYFGPGTRLTVL.